This T cell receptor beta chain was recorded in a study of cytomegalovirus exposure and HLA in healthy donors. The PCR had 60 Vbeta and 13 Jbeta primers. Libraries were prepared by immunoSEQ multiplex PCR; TCRdb keeps only in-frame clonotypes and omits some of them. The data show some 200,000 clones, around 75% seen once. The receptor's source is a male donor in good health and CMV-seropositive. The sequenced sample consisted of PBMCs.

The CDR3 here is CASSWRDGNTEAFF. The DNA for the CDR3 is TGTGCCAGCAGCTGGAGGGACGGGAACACTGAAGCTTTCTTT. V and J are TRBV5-4 and TRBJ1-1; a weak D match, TRBD1 (5 bases). The germline V and J ends were trimmed by 3 bases and 1 base, with 10 bases remaining between them. Germline CDR1 SGHNT, CDR2 YYREEE (reference sequence). CDR3 length equals 14 residues.